This T cell receptor (beta chain) was recovered during a study of cytomegalovirus exposure and HLA in healthy donors. The PCR ran on 60 Vbeta and 13 Jbeta primers. TCRdb's copy holds only in-frame clones and misses some; the assay was immunoSEQ multiplex PCR. The sample features 65,000 to 85,000 clones, with around 2.4% in its top ten. Study-wide results and limits: A later analysis reportedly found that, within productive TCRs, an Asian-associated ancestry cluster had fewer N-insertions than the mean observed across the roughly 630 donors.

Points on this clone: Its specificity is unknown.

Germline V lookup: CDR1 SGDLS, CDR2 YYNGEE. There are 15 residues in the CDR3. V shed 4 bases, J shed 6 bases, and the junction held 6 bases outside the gene matches. The rearrangement uses TRBV9 and TRBJ2-1; 11 bases align to TRBD2. The clonotype originates from a female donor in good health and CMV-seropositive. Specimen: PBMCs. CDR3 loop: CASSPPGLAVNEQFF. The CDR3, as DNA: TGTGCCAGCAGCCCCCCGGGACTAGCGGTCAATGAGCAGTTCTTC. Filled out from reference TRBV9 and TRBJ2-1, the complete variable domain reads DSGVTQTPKHLITATGQRVTLRCSPRSGDLSVYWYQQSLDQGLQFLIQYYNGEERAKGNILERFSAQQFPDLHSELNLSSLELGDSALYFCASSPPGLAVNEQFFGPGTRLTVL.